A single sample is the source of the 25 T cell receptor beta chains below, sequenced in a study of cytomegalovirus exposure and HLA in healthy donors (TCRdb year 2017). The protocol used for the library was the immunoSEQ multiplex PCR assay. A mixture of 60 forward primers for TCR Vbeta segments and 13 reverse primers for TCR Jbeta segments was used in the multiplex PCR. Here the immuneACCESS table is served through TCRdb, limited to in-frame sequences with V and J called. Missing clones are a known gap in these copies; in checked studies unresolved V genes cover under half, and the rest lacks a known reason. Across this sample there are fewer than 95,000 clones, with approximately 80% seen only once. Roughly 2% of the sample rests with the top ten. Sequenced input: PBMCs. The receptors were gathered from a man between 18 and 29 years old in good health and CMV-seronegative.

The chain couples TRBV10-1 to TRBJ2-7; weak D call: TRBD2 (7 bases). V was trimmed by 9 bases and J by 5 bases, leaving 17 bases between them. The CDR3 has 13 residues. Germline V gene lookup returns CDR1 WNHNN and CDR2 SYGVQD (reference sequence). The CDR3 DNA reads TGCGCCAGGGGGGGGGCCCATTCCGACGAGCAGTACTTC. Encoded protein: CARGGAHSDEQYF.

The CDR3 nucleotides are TGTGCCAGCAGCGTAACGGTGAACACTGAAGCTTTCTTT. Translation: CASSVTVNTEAFF. V is TRBV9 and J is TRBJ1-1; D is unresolved. Germline CDR1 reads SGDLS; CDR2 reads YYNGEE. V was shortened by 1 base and J by 0 bases, with 4 bases between the two germline ends. There are 13 residues in the CDR3.

This clone was recorded once. V gene TRBV5-6 combines with J gene TRBJ2-3; 8 bases fit TRBD2. V trimming: 3 bases; J trimming: 6 bases; junction bases outside the gene matches: 9. CDR3 size: 15 residues. Looked up from germline, CDR1 is SGHDT and CDR2 is YYEEEE. The CDR3 loop is CASSYGGGRSDTQYF. For the CDR3, the DNA is TGTGCCAGCAGCTATGGCGGGGGGAGGAGTGATACGCAGTATTTT.

This chain connects TRBV9 to TRBJ2-3; 10 bases align to TRBD2. The CDR3 is made up of 15 amino acids. V lost 5 bases, J lost 6 bases, and 9 bases stayed unmatched. Germline CDR1 is SGDLS and CDR2 is YYNGEE. The CDR3 region is CASRPLAGEGDTQYF. CDR3 coding DNA: TGTGCCAGCAGACCCCTAGCGGGGGAGGGGGATACGCAGTATTTT.

This clone was observed a handful of times. The gene calls are TRBV6-4 and TRBJ2-7, with a tentative D call TRBD2 (6 bases). The V gene lost 6 bases and the J gene lost 7 bases, with 16 bases spanning the gap. Germline values: CDR1 MRHNA, CDR2 SNTAGT. This CDR3 is 13 amino acids long. CDR3 amino acids: CASSRDWAGEQYF. DNA of the CDR3: TGTGCCAGCAGCAGGGACTGGGCGGGAGAGCAGTACTTC.

The chain carries TRBV4-1 and TRBJ2-3; 12 bases agree with TRBD2. Germline V gene lookup returns CDR1 MGHRA and CDR2 YSYEKL. CDR3 length: 18 residues. V was pared by 4 bases and J by 2 bases, with 10 bases of the junction left unmatched. In nucleotides, the CDR3 is TGCGCCAGCAGCCCTAGGGGGCTAGCGGGGGGGATCACAGATACGCAGTATTTT. Its protein product is CASSPRGLAGGITDTQYF.

This rearrangement joins TRBV6-6 to TRBJ2-1; 8 bases are shared with TRBD2. V lost 8 bases to trimming and J lost 9 bases; unmatched junction nucleotides: 9. The germline V gene has CDR1 MNHNY and CDR2 SVGAGI (reference sequence). CDR3 length: 13 residues. The CDR3 loop is CASGPGGLAEQFF. For the CDR3, the DNA is TGTGCCAGCGGTCCGGGGGGGCTAGCTGAGCAGTTCTTC.

This chain joins TRBV11-2 and TRBJ2-7; possibly TRBD1 for D (6 bases). The germline V and J ends were trimmed by 5 bases and 7 bases, with 18 bases remaining between them. Germline loops: CDR1 SGHAT, CDR2 FQNNGV. The CDR3 runs 14 residues. Written as DNA, the CDR3 is TGTGCCAGCAGCCCAAGAGGGACACCGGGGGAGCAGTACTTC. This sequence encodes CASSPRGTPGEQYF.

V is TRBV5-5 and J is TRBJ1-2, with 8 nucleotides matching TRBD1. This CDR3 is built from 15 residues. V shed 3 bases, J shed 4 bases, and the junction held 8 bases outside the gene matches. Looked up from germline, CDR1 is SGHKS and CDR2 is YYEKEE (reference sequence). CDR3 DNA sequence: TGTGCCAGCAGCTCTCCGGACAGGGCTTTCTATGGCTACACCTTC. Protein sequence: CASSSPDRAFYGYTF.

The CDR3 reads CASSLGARGAAPTYEQYF. CDR3 DNA: TGTGCCAGCAGCTTGGGTGCCCGCGGGGCAGCTCCGACCTACGAGCAGTACTTC. This rearrangement joins TRBV5-4 to TRBJ2-7, with a possible D match to TRBD2 (6 bases). V was shortened by 0 bases and J by 2 bases, with 21 bases between the two germline ends. This CDR3 contains 18 residues. CDR1 is SGHNT and CDR2 is YYREEE in the germline V gene (reference sequence).

The CDR3 sequence: CASKPRGDTEAFF. The DNA of the CDR3 is TGTGCCAGCAAACCTCGCGGGGACACTGAAGCTTTCTTT. The rearrangement joins TRBV4-2 to TRBJ1-1, with D uncertain. V lost 7 bases and J lost 3, with 12 bases in between. Per germline, CDR1 LGHNA and CDR2 YNFKEQ. The CDR3 sequence is 13 residues long.

Only one count was recorded for this clone. The J gene is TRBJ1-2, the V gene TRBV7-2, with TRBD1 matching over 7 bases. The CDR3 sequence is 16 residues long. Germline CDR1 reads SGHTA; CDR2 reads FQGNSA. Germline trimming cut 5 bases from V and 1 base from J; bases unmatched to any gene: 10. CDR3 region: CASSPYLTGHNYGYTF. The DNA of the CDR3 is TGTGCCAGCAGCCCGTACCTGACAGGGCATAACTATGGCTACACCTTC.

This clone appeared once. The gene calls are TRBV13 and TRBJ2-3; 9 bases agree with TRBD2. V was pared by 1 base and J by 4 bases, with 6 bases of the junction left unmatched. The CDR3 has 16 amino acids. Germline V CDR1 and CDR2: PRHDT, FYEKMQ (reference sequence). The CDR3 sequence is CASSLEGGGAADTQYF. DNA for the CDR3: TGTGCCAGCAGCTTAGAAGGCGGGGGGGCCGCAGATACGCAGTATTTT.

The chain employs TRBV5-1 and TRBJ1-4; 8 bases match TRBD1. Per the germline V gene, CDR1 is SGHRS and CDR2 is YFSETQ. The CDR3 covers 14 residues. With V trimmed by 2 bases and J by 6 bases, 3 bases remained unmatched. The CDR3 DNA reads TGCGCCAGCAGCTTTCAGGGGGCATATGAAAAACTGTTTTTT. It specifies CASSFQGAYEKLFF.

The chain has TRBV7-9 and TRBJ1-6, with TRBD1 matching 11 bases. The CDR3 totals 15 residues. The J segment lost 14 bases and the V segment lost 3 bases, leaving 9 bases of the junction unmatched. Germline lookup yields CDR1 SEHNR and CDR2 FQNEAQ (reference sequence). The CDR3 DNA is TGTGCCAGCAGCTTCGGACAGGGGGCCGGCTGGACCCTCCACTTT. Translating gives CASSFGQGAGWTLHF.

This sequence joins TRBV12-5 and TRBJ2-5, with D maybe TRBD1 (6 bases). Trimming shortened V by 5 bases and J by 5 bases, and 18 bases separated the two germline ends. The CDR3 is 15 residues long. Germline assignment: CDR1 LGHNT and CDR2 FRNRAP. The CDR3 region is CASGPLQGTGETQYF. The CDR3 DNA reads TGTGCTAGTGGTCCGCTACAGGGTACTGGGGAGACCCAGTACTTC.

The chain employs TRBV29-1 and TRBJ1-2; 7 bases align to TRBD1. Trimming removed 6 bases from V and 6 bases from J; junction bases left unmatched: 16. In germline, CDR1 is SQVTM, CDR2 ANQGSEA. The length of the CDR3 is 15 residues. This chain's CDR3 is CSVQGDRVGMDGYTF. In DNA form, the CDR3 reads TGCAGCGTCCAGGGCGACAGGGTGGGGATGGATGGCTACACCTTC.

The rearrangement joins TRBV9 to TRBJ1-5, with TRBD1 identical over 9 bases. The CDR3 is 16 amino acids. V gave up 4 bases and J gave up 4 bases; unmatched junction bases: 9. CDR1 is SGDLS and CDR2 is YYNGEE in the germline V gene. The DNA for the CDR3 is TGTGCCAGCAGCTCCGGGACAGGGTCGGGGAATCAGCCCCAGCATTTT. Translating gives CASSSGTGSGNQPQHF.

This chain connects TRBV19 to TRBJ1-2, with D tentatively TRBD1 (6 bases). The CDR3 contains 12 residues. The germline V gene has CDR1 LNHDA and CDR2 SQIVND (reference sequence). The V gene lost 10 bases and the J gene lost 3 bases, with 12 bases spanning the gap. Here the CDR3 DNA reads TGTGCCACACAGGGCCGCGACTATGGCTACACCTTC. Protein sequence: CATQGRDYGYTF. Full variable domain (rest looked up from reference TRBV19 and TRBJ1-2): DGGITQSPKYLFRKEGQNVTLSCEQNLNHDAMYWYRQDPGQGLRLIYYSQIVNDFQKGDIAEGYSVSREKKESFPLTVTSAQKNPTAFYLCATQGRDYGYTFGSGTRLTVV.

The chain has TRBV28 and TRBJ1-2; D not certain. CDR3 length equals 12 residues. CDR1 and CDR2 (germline): MDHEN, SYDVKM. V dropped 6 bases and J dropped 7 bases, with 12 bases sitting between them. The CDR3 nucleotides read TGTGCCAGCAGCTTACTCCGAGGTGGCTACACCTTC. This gives the protein CASSLLRGGYTF.

J is TRBJ2-1 and V is TRBV10-3; TRBD1 matches at 7 bases. The CDR3 consists of 14 residues. Germline V gene sequence: CDR1 ENHRY, CDR2 SYGVKD. V shed 9 bases and J 3 bases; nucleotides not matched to a gene: 8. The CDR3 here is CAMAGTENYNEQFF. The DNA for the CDR3 is TGTGCCATGGCCGGGACAGAGAACTACAATGAGCAGTTCTTC.

The sample holds one count of this clone. CDR3 nucleotide sequence: TGTGCCAGCAGCTTTTCGATCGGAGATACGCAGTATTTT. Its protein product is CASSFSIGDTQYF. V gene TRBV11-3 combines with J gene TRBJ2-3; D remains unclear. The V gene lost 3 bases and the J gene lost 5 bases, with 9 bases spanning the gap. Germline values: CDR1 SGHNT, CDR2 YENEEA. This CDR3 is 13 amino acids long.

The genes are TRBV2 and TRBJ2-5, with 8 bases matching TRBD1. Trimming removed 8 bases from V and 5 bases from J; junction bases left unmatched: 13. From germline, CDR1 is SNHLY and CDR2 FYNNEI. The CDR3 is 15 amino acids. The CDR3 DNA sequence: TGTGCCAGCTCCCGGGACAGGTCATTTAGTGAGACCCAGTACTTC. This codes for CASSRDRSFSETQYF.

Only a few counts were recorded for this clone. J is TRBJ1-2 and V is TRBV5-1; 8 positions agree with TRBD1. This CDR3 spans 15 amino acids. Germline-derived CDR1 and CDR2 are SGHRS and YFSETQ. V trimming: 3 bases; J trimming: 3 bases; junction bases outside the gene matches: 7. CDR3 coding DNA: TGCGCCAGCAGCTCGACGACAGGGGAAGACTATGGCTACACCTTC. This sequence encodes CASSSTTGEDYGYTF.

This clone was recorded a few times. The chain recombines TRBV2 with TRBJ1-5; unclear D gene. The CDR3 is 16 residues long. Germline V gene data show CDR1 as SNHLY and CDR2 as FYNNEI. V lost 2 bases, J lost 0 bases, and 11 bases lay in between. The CDR3 DNA follows: TGTGCCAGCAGTGAAACTCTCGGAGTTAGCAATCAGCCCCAGCATTTT. Its translation: CASSETLGVSNQPQHF.